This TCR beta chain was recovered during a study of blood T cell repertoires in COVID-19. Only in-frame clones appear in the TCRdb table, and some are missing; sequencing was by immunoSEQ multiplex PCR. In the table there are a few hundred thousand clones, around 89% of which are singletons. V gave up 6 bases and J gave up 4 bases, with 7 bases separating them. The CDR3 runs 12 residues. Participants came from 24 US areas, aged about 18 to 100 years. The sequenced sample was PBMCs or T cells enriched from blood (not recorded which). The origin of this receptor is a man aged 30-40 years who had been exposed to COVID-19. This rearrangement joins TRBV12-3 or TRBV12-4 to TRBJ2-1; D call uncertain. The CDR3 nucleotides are TGTGCCAGCAGGGGCGTATACAATGAGCAGTTCTTC. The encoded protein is CASRGVYNEQFF.